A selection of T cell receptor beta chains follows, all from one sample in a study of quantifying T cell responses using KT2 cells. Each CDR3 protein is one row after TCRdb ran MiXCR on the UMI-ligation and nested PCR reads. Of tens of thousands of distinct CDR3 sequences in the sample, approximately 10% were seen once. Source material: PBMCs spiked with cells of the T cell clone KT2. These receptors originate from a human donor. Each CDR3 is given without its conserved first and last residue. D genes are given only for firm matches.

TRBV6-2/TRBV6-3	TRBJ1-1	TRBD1	ASSYTGTGIQGTEAF
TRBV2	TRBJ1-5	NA	ASSRKSGIDQPQH
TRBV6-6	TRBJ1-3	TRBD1	ASSWGQGGFRNTIY
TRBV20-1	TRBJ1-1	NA	SARDEVGTEAF
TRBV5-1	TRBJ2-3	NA	ASSFAGRHTDTQY
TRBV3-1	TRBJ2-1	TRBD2	ASSLLAGNDNEQF
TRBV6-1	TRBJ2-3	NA	ASAGSRDPTDTQY
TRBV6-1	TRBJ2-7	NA	ASTQLWGTYEQY
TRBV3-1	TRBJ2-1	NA	ASSRAGLTYNEQF
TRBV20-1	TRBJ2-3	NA	SAFRPELAPTDTQY
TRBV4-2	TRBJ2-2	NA	ASSSGDTGELF
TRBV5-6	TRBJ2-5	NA	ASSYPRLSGTQY
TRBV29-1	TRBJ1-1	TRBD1	SAKDREGTEAF
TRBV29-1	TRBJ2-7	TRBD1	SVERTGGVGEQY
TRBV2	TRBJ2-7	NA	ASSGVPSYEQY